This entry is about one T cell receptor beta chain. This entry comes from a study of blood T cells in healthy people across ages. Per the germline V gene, CDR1 is MNHEY and CDR2 is SMNVEV (reference sequence). V lost 3 bases, J lost 2 bases, and 10 bases lay in between. CDR3 size: 14 residues. Together with a sample-barcoded 5' primer, a J-beta primer mix was included in a second PCR lasting roughly 6 to 12 cycles. TCRdb re-called the 5' RACE reads through MiXCR, storing one row per CDR3 protein. The sample has hundreds of thousands of distinct CDR3 sequences; roughly 52% are singletons. Sequencing was carried out using blood. The receptor's source is a man aged 25-45 years in good health. The chain links TRBV27 to TRBJ1-2; tentative D call: TRBD1 (5 bases). In nucleotides, the CDR3 is TGTGCCAGCAGTTTCCTGGGGGGAAACTATGGCTACACCTTC. This codes for CASSFLGGNYGYTF.